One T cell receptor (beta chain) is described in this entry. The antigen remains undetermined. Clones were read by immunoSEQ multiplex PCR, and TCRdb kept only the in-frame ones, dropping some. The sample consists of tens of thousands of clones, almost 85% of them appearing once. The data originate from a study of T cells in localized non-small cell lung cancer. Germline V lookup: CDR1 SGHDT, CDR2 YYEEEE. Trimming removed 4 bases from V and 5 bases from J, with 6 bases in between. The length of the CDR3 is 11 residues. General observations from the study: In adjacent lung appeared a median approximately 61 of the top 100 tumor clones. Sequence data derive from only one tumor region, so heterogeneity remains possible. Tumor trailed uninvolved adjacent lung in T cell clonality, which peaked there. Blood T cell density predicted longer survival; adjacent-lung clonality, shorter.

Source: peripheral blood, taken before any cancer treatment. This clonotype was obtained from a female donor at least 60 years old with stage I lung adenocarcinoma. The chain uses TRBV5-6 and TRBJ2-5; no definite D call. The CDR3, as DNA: TGTGCCAGCAGCGTTGCGGAGACCCAGTACTTC. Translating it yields CASSVAETQYF.